This TCR beta chain was obtained from a study of read filtering for tumor transcriptome and immune sequencing. About the study: Transcriptome libraries were built from DNase-treated RNA. IR-seq gave about 3.5 to 11 million TCR reads per sample; RNA-seq gave about 80 to 1273. General study results and limits: RNA-seq captured clonotypes less deeply and reliably than IR-seq.

In this sample, this clonotype turned up many times. The antigen is not known. Molecular barcoded adaptors covering alpha/delta and beta/gamma chains were used on 400 ng RNA. MiXCR was run by TCRdb on the reads, yielding one entry per CDR3 protein. In the table there are roughly 93,000 distinct CDR3 sequences, under 25% of which are singletons. Trimming took off 7 bases at V and 7 bases at J, with 16 bases between the two ends. CDR1 and CDR2 from the germline V gene are SNHLY and FYNNEI. The CDR3 runs 14 residues. Material for sequencing was a population of CD138-negative cells sorted from bone marrow. This rearrangement joins TRBV2 to TRBJ2-2; no clear D gene. The TCR sequence derives from a donor over 35 with multiple myeloma. DNA for the CDR3: TGTGCCAGCATAAGGACGCCGGATGTCGGGGAGCTGTTTTTT. Protein sequence: CASIRTPDVGELFF.